The 30 T cell receptor beta chains below were found in one sample sequenced in a study of T cells in Graves' hyperthyroidism and ophthalmopathy (dated by TCRdb to between 2017 and 2020). Receptor libraries were prepared by multiplex PCR. The reads were generated on an Illumina HiSeq 2000. TCR beta CDR3 regions were amplified from RNA transcripts. A first-round RT-PCR of the TCR CDR3 used the HTBI primer set with the Qiagen OneStep RT-PCR kit. TCRdb reanalyzed the raw reads on its own, using fastp at Q25 for trimming and MiXCR for clone calling, and kept in-frame beta chains. All rows with the same CDR3 protein become a single entry with the most common DNA and genes. The sample has around 350,000 distinct CDR3 sequences on record, 13% of them singletons. 9.2% of the sample goes to the ten largest clones. The specimen sequenced was blood. The receptors come from a woman between 18 and 30 years old with Graves' hyperthyroidism.

The chain recombines TRBV28 with TRBJ1-1, with D perhaps matching TRBD1 (6 bases). The germline CDR1 and CDR2 sequences are MDHEN and SYDVKM. The CDR3 sequence is 14 residues long. The V end was cut by 10 bases, the J end by 4 bases, with 19 bases between. CDR3 in DNA: TGTGCCATTCATCCAGGGGAAAGGTCCACTGAAGCTTTCTTT. Protein: CAIHPGERSTEAFF.

The rearrangement uses TRBV20-1 and TRBJ2-3, with 10 bases identical to TRBD2. Per the germline V gene, CDR1 is DFQATT and CDR2 is SNEGSKA (reference sequence). The CDR3 extends over 13 amino acids. J gave up 6 bases and V 1 base, and 1 base lay outside the gene matches. The CDR3 region has the DNA TGCAGTGCTAGAGTACTAGCGGGGGATACGCAGTATTTT. Translating gives CSARVLAGDTQYF.

A remark on this clonotype: A much larger clone differs from this one at a single base, so this may be a read error. This chain connects TRBV5-4 to TRBJ1-1, with TRBD1 matching over 8 bases. Per the germline V gene, CDR1 is SGHNT and CDR2 is YYREEE (reference sequence). Germline trimming cut 5 bases from V and 4 bases from J; bases unmatched to any gene: 10. This CDR3 comprises 15 residues. CDR3 DNA sequence: TGTGCCAGCAGTCCCCAGGACAGGGTATGCACTGAAGCTTTCTTT. Translating gives CASSPQDRVCTEAFF.

This chain links TRBV15 with TRBJ2-3; D remains ambiguous. The CDR3 spans 12 residues. The V end was cut by 3 bases, the J end by 6 bases, with 7 bases between. Germline V gene lookup returns CDR1 LNHNV and CDR2 YYDKDF (reference sequence). Here the CDR3 reads CATSREWDTQYF. DNA for the CDR3: TGTGCCACCAGCAGGGAGTGGGATACGCAGTATTTT.

Comments on this clonotype: The junction shows a germline mismatch at one end, possibly a read error. The chain joins TRBV10-3 to TRBJ2-2, with D perhaps assigned TRBD1 or TRBD2 (5 bases each). There are 15 residues in the CDR3. Germline CDR1 and CDR2: ENHRY and SYGVKD. CDR3 in DNA: TGTGCCATCAGTGAGCGGGACCCTGGGGCCGGGGAGCTGGTTTTT. Translation gives CAISERDPGAGELVF.

CDR3 nucleotide sequence: TGTGCCAGCAGTGAAGCGAACCCCCAAAACATTCAGTACTTC. Encoded protein: CASSEANPQNIQYF. The chain links TRBV6-1 to TRBJ2-4; D remains unclear. Germline CDR1 reads MNHNS; CDR2 reads SASEGT. The length of the CDR3 is 14 residues. V was clipped by 0 bases and J by 5 bases, with 8 bases between them.

This clonotype has ten or more counts. This chain uses TRBV3-1 with TRBJ2-2, with D possibly TRBD1 on 5 matching bases. V lost 0 bases to trimming and J lost 5 bases, with 22 bases between them. Germline-derived CDR1 and CDR2 are LGHDT and YNNKEL (reference sequence). The CDR3 is made up of 19 amino acids. The CDR3 here is CASSQDSGRATPRTGELFF. Written as DNA, the CDR3 is TGTGCCAGCAGCCAAGATTCGGGCAGGGCCACCCCGAGGACCGGGGAGCTGTTTTTT.

Concerning this clonotype: This clone may be a read error of a much larger clone one base away. This chain links TRBV2 with TRBJ1-5, with D perhaps matching TRBD1 (5 bases). The CDR3 is 15 amino acids. Germline V gene lookup returns CDR1 SNHLY and CDR2 FYNNEI. The DNA for the CDR3 is TGTGCCAGCGCCTCCTTGGGGCAGCCTAATCAGCTCCAGCATTTT. This encodes CASASLGQPNQLQHF.

This clonotype occurred many times. This rearrangement joins TRBV6-2 or TRBV6-3 to TRBJ1-5; TRBD1 aligns across 9 bases. V dropped 6 bases and J dropped 5; count of bases not matched to a gene: 8. The germline V gene encodes CDR1 MNHEY and CDR2 SVGEGT. This CDR3 comprises 15 residues. CDR3: CASSNRDRVHQPQHF. CDR3 sequence (DNA): TGTGCCAGCAGCAACCGGGACAGGGTTCATCAGCCCCAGCATTTT.

This clonotype was seen ten or more times. Sequence at one end of the junction differs from germline and may be a read error. The V and J genes are TRBV7-7 and TRBJ2-2; 9 bases are shared with TRBD2. CDR1 is SSHAT and CDR2 is FNYEAQ in the germline V gene (reference sequence). CDR3 length: 18 amino acids. CDR3 DNA: TGTGCTAGCAGCTTAGGCCCAACCGGGACTAGCTACACCGGGGAGCTGTTTTTT. Amino acid sequence: CASSLGPTGTSYTGELFF. The whole variable domain, filled in from reference TRBV7-7 and TRBJ2-2, reads GAGVSQSPRYKVTKRGQDVTLRCDPISSHATLYWYQQALGQGPEFLTYFNYEAQPDKSGLPSDRFSAERPEGSISTLTIQRTEQRDSAMYRCASSLGPTGTSYTGELFFGEGSRLTVL.

This clonotype occurred many times. The J gene is TRBJ1-3, the V gene TRBV3-1; D perhaps matches TRBD1 (5 bases). CDR3 length: 14 residues. The germline V gene encodes CDR1 LGHDT and CDR2 YNNKEL (reference sequence). V was trimmed by 3 bases and J by 0 bases, leaving 6 bases between them. CDR3 bases: TGTGCCAGCAGCCAGGGGACCTCTGGAAACACCATATATTTT. It yields the protein CASSQGTSGNTIYF.

The chain employs TRBV11-2 and TRBJ1-1; D is undetermined. CDR3 length equals 12 residues. The V and J ends lost 1 base and 5 bases respectively, with 5 bases between them. CDR1 is SGHAT, CDR2 FQNNGV, per germline. CDR3 DNA sequence: TGTGCCAGCAGCTTAGCGTGGACTGAAGCTTTCTTT. Protein sequence: CASSLAWTEAFF.

V usage is TRBV28 and J usage is TRBJ2-2; D gene unclear. Germline assignment: CDR1 MDHEN and CDR2 SYDVKM. The V end lost 5 bases, the J end lost 8 bases, and 9 bases lay between the germline ends. The CDR3 contains 12 residues. CDR3 sequence: CASSLSRGELFF. Written as DNA, the CDR3 is TGTGCCAGCAGTCTCAGCCGGGGGGAGCTGTTTTTT. The variable domain in full, completed from reference TRBV28 and TRBJ2-2, reads DVKVTQSSRYLVKRTGEKVFLECVQDMDHENMFWYRQDPGLGLRLIYFSYDVKMKEKGDIPEGYSVSREKKERFSLILESASTNQTSMYLCASSLSRGELFFGEGSRLTVL.

The sample holds many counts of this clonotype. V usage is TRBV6-1 and J usage is TRBJ1-2; D not resolved. Germline values: CDR1 MNHNS, CDR2 SASEGT. V was clipped by 11 bases and J by 2 bases, with 15 bases between them. The CDR3 totals 13 residues. CDR3 region: CAYGPPQNYGYTF. CDR3 nucleotides: TGTGCCTACGGTCCTCCGCAGAACTATGGCTACACCTTC.

In this sample, this clonotype turned up a few times. The J gene is TRBJ2-7, the V gene TRBV5-6, with D tentatively TRBD2 (7 bases). Trimming left V 1 base short and J 4 bases short, with 15 bases between. CDR1 and CDR2 (germline): SGHDT, YYEEEE. The CDR3 loop spans 15 amino acids. This chain's CDR3 is CASSLIRGGGYEQYF. The DNA of the CDR3 is TGTGCCAGCAGCTTGATAAGAGGGGGGGGGTACGAGCAGTACTTC. Supplemented by reference TRBV5-6 and TRBJ2-7, the full variable domain reads DAGVTQSPTHLIKTRGQQVTLRCSPKSGHDTVSWYQQALGQGPQFIFQYYEEEERQRGNFPDRFSGHQFPNYSSELNVNALLLGDSALYLCASSLIRGGGYEQYFGPGTRLTVT.

The chain couples TRBV10-3 to TRBJ2-7, with TRBD2 as a possible D gene (5 bases). The CDR3 runs to 15 residues. Germline V lookup: CDR1 ENHRY, CDR2 SYGVKD. With 3 bases removed from V and 0 bases from J, the gap between germline ends came to 12 bases. CDR3 nucleotides: TGTGCCATCAGTGAATTTCTCGGGGACTCCTACGAGCAGTACTTC. Encoded protein: CAISEFLGDSYEQYF.

The chain uses TRBV7-3 and TRBJ2-3; TRBD2 matches at 14 bases. Trimming at V came to 5 bases and at J to 3 bases, leaving 7 bases not matched to a gene. CDR3 size: 17 residues. The germline V gene encodes CDR1 SGHTA and CDR2 FQGTGA. The DNA of the CDR3 is TGTGCCAGCAGCCTTTCGACTAGCGGGGGGGTAACAGATACGCAGTATTTT. It yields the protein CASSLSTSGGVTDTQYF.

This clonotype was seen at least ten times. The chain is built from TRBV6-1 and TRBJ2-7; 9 nucleotides match TRBD2. The CDR3 length is 16 residues. V dropped 10 bases and J dropped 5; count of bases not matched to a gene: 18. Germline values: CDR1 MNHNS, CDR2 SASEGT. DNA of the CDR3: TGTGCCACCCGGAGGTTATTGGTAGCGGGGGCCAACGAGCAGTACTTC. Translation: CATRRLLVAGANEQYF.

This clonotype was seen repeatedly, ten times or more. The chain recombines TRBV12-3 or TRBV12-4 with TRBJ1-5, with D hard to call. The CDR3 is made up of 15 amino acids. Trimming removed 5 bases from V and 9 bases from J, with 20 bases in between. CDR3 sequence (DNA): TGTGCCAGCAGTCCCGCCCTGACACACTATCGGCCCCAGCATTTT. It codes for CASSPALTHYRPQHF.

This clonotype was detected many times. The chain carries TRBV14 and TRBJ2-1, with 9 bases fitting TRBD2. The J segment lost 3 bases and the V segment lost 0 bases, leaving 6 bases of the junction unmatched. Germline CDR1 reads SGHDN; CDR2 reads FVKESK. The CDR3 has 17 residues. CDR3 residues: CASSQESLAGLYNEQFF. In nucleotides, the CDR3 is TGTGCCAGCAGCCAAGAGTCGCTAGCGGGGCTCTACAATGAGCAGTTCTTC. Complete variable domain (other parts from reference TRBV14 and TRBJ2-1): EAGVTQFPSHSVIEKGQTVTLRCDPISGHDNLYWYRRVMGKEIKFLLHFVKESKQDESGMPNNRFLAERTGGTYSTLKVQPAELEDSGVYFCASSQESLAGLYNEQFFGPGTRLTVL.

There are many counts of this clonotype. This sequence joins TRBV28 and TRBJ1-4; D is perhaps TRBD1 (6 bases). Germline CDR1 is MDHEN and CDR2 is SYDVKM. CDR3 size: 14 residues. Between the trimmed V and J ends, which lost 3 bases and 3 bases, there was a span of 8 bases. CDR3 sequence reads: CASSLEGANEKLFF. The CDR3 DNA follows: TGTGCCAGCAGTTTGGAGGGGGCTAATGAAAAACTGTTTTTT.

At least ten counts were recorded for this clonotype. The rearrangement joins TRBV5-5 to TRBJ1-1; D is undetermined. The CDR3 has 15 residues. Germline CDR1 and CDR2: SGHKS and YYEKEE (reference sequence). Trimming removed 0 bases from V and 1 base from J, with 10 bases in between. DNA for the CDR3: TGTGCCAGCAGCTTGGAAGGGCCCCCGAACACTGAAGCTTTCTTT. Translated, it gives CASSLEGPPNTEAFF.

This clonotype was detected ten times or more. This chain connects TRBV5-1 to TRBJ2-5; D might be TRBD1 (6 bases). The germline V and J ends were trimmed by 1 base and 5 bases, with 15 bases remaining between them. This CDR3 comprises 15 residues. CDR1 is SGHRS, CDR2 YFSETQ, per germline. The CDR3 is CASSLSDPRGETQYF. The CDR3 nucleotides are TGCGCCAGCAGCTTGTCGGATCCGAGGGGGGAGACCCAGTACTTC.

This clonotype was recorded many times. The CDR3 region has the DNA TGTGCCAGCAGCCAGGTTGGACAGGCGTCCTCCTACGAGCAGTACTTC. As protein: CASSQVGQASSYEQYF. The rearrangement joins TRBV14 to TRBJ2-7, with 7 nucleotides matching TRBD1. V shed 3 bases, J shed 0 bases, and the junction held 8 bases outside the gene matches. Germline CDR1 SGHDN, CDR2 FVKESK. The CDR3 is made up of 16 amino acids.

This clonotype was detected many times. This sequence joins TRBV12-3 or TRBV12-4 and TRBJ2-1, with 8 bases lining up with TRBD2. CDR3 size: 15 residues. Trimming cost V 6 bases and J 3 bases; bases outside gene matches: 7. As DNA, the CDR3 is TGTGCCAGCAGCCTTAGCGGGACCAACTACAATGAGCAGTTCTTC. Amino acid sequence: CASSLSGTNYNEQFF.

CDR3: CASRTGEVQPQHF. The CDR3 region has the DNA TGTGCCAGCAGAACAGGGGAGGTTCAGCCCCAGCATTTT. The V and J genes are TRBV6-2 or TRBV6-3 and TRBJ1-5; 7 bases are a match to TRBD1. The CDR3 has 13 amino acids. Germline trimming cut 6 bases from V and 6 bases from J; bases unmatched to any gene: 5. CDR1 and CDR2 from the germline V gene are MNHEY and SVGEGT.

The table lists this clonotype with many counts. The chain uses TRBV9 and TRBJ1-1; D unresolved. Per germline, CDR1 SGDLS and CDR2 YYNGEE. V shed 0 bases and J shed 1 base, with 7 bases lying between them. The CDR3 runs to 14 residues. DNA of the CDR3: TGTGCCAGCAGCGTAGAAATGGAGAACACTGAAGCTTTCTTT. It yields the protein CASSVEMENTEAFF.

This clonotype was seen only a few times. Germline is not matched at one junction end, which may reflect a read error. The chain couples TRBV18 to TRBJ2-7, with D possibly TRBD1 on 5 matching bases. Germline CDR1 reads KGHSH; CDR2 reads LQKENI. CDR3 length: 14 amino acids. The chain's CDR3 is CASSPGASSYVQYF. In DNA, the CDR3 is TGTGCCAGCTCACCAGGGGCGTCGTCCTACGTGCAGTACTTC.

The rearrangement joins TRBV27 to TRBJ2-5; 13 positions match TRBD2. V lost 6 bases to trimming and J lost 0 bases; unmatched junction nucleotides: 4. Germline V CDR1 and CDR2: MNHEY, SMNVEV (reference sequence). CDR3 length: 16 amino acids. CDR3 bases: TGTGCCAGCAGCCCGGGACTAGCGGGGAACCAAGAGACCCAGTACTTC. It specifies CASSPGLAGNQETQYF.

The sample holds many counts of this clonotype. This sequence joins TRBV6-1 and TRBJ1-1; 7 positions match TRBD1. The J segment lost 3 bases and the V segment lost 5 bases, leaving 9 bases of the junction unmatched. CDR1 and CDR2 (germline): MNHNS, SASEGT. The CDR3 covers 15 residues. The CDR3 region is CASSSQGPSDTEAFF. Written as DNA, the CDR3 is TGTGCCAGCAGTTCACAGGGGCCATCCGACACTGAAGCTTTCTTT.